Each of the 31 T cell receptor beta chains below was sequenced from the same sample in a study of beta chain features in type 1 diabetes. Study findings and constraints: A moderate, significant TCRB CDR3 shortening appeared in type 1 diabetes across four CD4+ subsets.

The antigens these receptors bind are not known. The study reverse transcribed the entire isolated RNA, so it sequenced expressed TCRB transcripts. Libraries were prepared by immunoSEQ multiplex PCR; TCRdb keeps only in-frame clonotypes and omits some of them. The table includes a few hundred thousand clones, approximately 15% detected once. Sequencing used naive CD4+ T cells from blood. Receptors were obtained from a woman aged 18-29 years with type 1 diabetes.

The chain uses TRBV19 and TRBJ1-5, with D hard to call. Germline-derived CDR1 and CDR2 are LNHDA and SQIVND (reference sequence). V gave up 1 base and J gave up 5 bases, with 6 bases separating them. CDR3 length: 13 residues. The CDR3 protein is CASSIVSDQPQHF. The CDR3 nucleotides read TGTGCCAGTAGTATAGTCAGTGATCAGCCCCAGCATTTT.

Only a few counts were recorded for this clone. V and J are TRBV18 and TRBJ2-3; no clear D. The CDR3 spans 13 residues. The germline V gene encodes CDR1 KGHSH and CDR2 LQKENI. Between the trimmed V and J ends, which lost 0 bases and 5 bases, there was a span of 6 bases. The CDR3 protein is CASSPPARDTQYF. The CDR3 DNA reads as TGTGCCAGCTCACCACCAGCGCGAGATACGCAGTATTTT.

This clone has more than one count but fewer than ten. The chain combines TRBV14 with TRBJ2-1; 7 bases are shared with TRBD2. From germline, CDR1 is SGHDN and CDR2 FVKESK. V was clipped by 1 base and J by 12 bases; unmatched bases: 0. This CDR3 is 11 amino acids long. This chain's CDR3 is CASSQGGGQFF. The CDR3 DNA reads TGTGCCAGCAGCCAAGGCGGGGGGCAGTTCTTC.

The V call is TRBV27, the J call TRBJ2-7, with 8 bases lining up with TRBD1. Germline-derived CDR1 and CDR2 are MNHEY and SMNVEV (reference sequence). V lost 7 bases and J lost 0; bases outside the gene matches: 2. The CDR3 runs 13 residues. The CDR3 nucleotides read TGTGCCAGCACAGGGGGCAGCTCCTACGAGCAGTACTTC. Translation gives CASTGGSSYEQYF.

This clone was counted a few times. DNA for the CDR3: TGTGCCAGCTCACCAGGGACAGGGAGTTTGAACACTGAAGCTTTCTTT. This sequence encodes CASSPGTGSLNTEAFF. This chain joins TRBV18 and TRBJ1-1, with 9 positions matching TRBD1. Germline CDR1 KGHSH, CDR2 LQKENI. This CDR3 comprises 16 residues. J was trimmed by 0 bases and V by 2 bases; bases with no gene match: 4. Together with reference TRBV18 and TRBJ1-1, the CDR3 gives the full variable domain: NAGVMQNPRHLVRRRGQEARLRCSPMKGHSHVYWYRQLPEEGLKFMVYLQKENIIDESGMPKERFSAEFPKEGPSILRIQQVVRGDSAAYFCASSPGTGSLNTEAFFGQGTRLTVV.

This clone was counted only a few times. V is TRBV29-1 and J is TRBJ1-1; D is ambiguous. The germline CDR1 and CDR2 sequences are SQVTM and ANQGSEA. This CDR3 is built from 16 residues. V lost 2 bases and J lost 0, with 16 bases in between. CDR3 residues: CSVESPQQIMNTEAFF. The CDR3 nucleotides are TGCAGCGTTGAATCTCCCCAACAGATCATGAACACTGAAGCTTTCTTT.

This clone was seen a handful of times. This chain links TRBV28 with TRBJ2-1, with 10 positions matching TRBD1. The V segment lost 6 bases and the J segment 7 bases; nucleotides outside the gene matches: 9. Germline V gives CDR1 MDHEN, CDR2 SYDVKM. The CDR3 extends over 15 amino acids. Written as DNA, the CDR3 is TGTGCCAGCAGCTCGGGACAGGGGAGTAGGAATGAGCAGTTCTTC. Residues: CASSSGQGSRNEQFF.

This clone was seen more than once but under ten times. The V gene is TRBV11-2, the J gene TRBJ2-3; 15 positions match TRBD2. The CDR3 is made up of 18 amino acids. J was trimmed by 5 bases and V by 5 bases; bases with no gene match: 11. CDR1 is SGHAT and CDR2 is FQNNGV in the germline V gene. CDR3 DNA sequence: TGTGCCAGCAGCCCCGGAGGACTAGCGGGAGGGTGGCGAGATACGCAGTATTTT. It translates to CASSPGGLAGGWRDTQYF.

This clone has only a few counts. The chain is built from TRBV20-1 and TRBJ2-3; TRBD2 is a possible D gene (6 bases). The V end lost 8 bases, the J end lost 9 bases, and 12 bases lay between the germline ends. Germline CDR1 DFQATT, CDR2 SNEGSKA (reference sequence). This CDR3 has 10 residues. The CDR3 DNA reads TGCAGTATAAGGGGACTGACGCAGTATTTT. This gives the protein CSIRGLTQYF.

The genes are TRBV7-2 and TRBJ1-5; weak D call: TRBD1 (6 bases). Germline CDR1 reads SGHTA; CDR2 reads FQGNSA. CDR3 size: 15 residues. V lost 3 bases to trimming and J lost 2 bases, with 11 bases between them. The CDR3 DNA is TGTGCCAGCAGCTTTGACAGGAGTCGCAATCAGCCCCAGCATTTT. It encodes CASSFDRSRNQPQHF. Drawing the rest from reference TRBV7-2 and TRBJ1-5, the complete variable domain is GAGVSQSPSNKVTEKGKDVELRCDPISGHTALYWYRQSLGQGLEFLIYFQGNSAPDKSGLPSDRFSAERTGGSVSTLTIQRTQQEDSAVYLCASSFDRSRNQPQHFGDGTRLSIL.

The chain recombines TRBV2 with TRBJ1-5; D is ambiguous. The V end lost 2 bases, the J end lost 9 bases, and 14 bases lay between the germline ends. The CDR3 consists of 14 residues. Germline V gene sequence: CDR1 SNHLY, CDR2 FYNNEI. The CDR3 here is CASSESTGLSPQHF. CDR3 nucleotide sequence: TGTGCCAGCAGTGAATCAACTGGTTTATCGCCCCAGCATTTT.

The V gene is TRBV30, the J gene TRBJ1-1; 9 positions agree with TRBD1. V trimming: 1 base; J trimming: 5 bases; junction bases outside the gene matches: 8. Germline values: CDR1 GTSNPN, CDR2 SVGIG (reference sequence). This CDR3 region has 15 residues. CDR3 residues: CAWSGGVQGATEAFF. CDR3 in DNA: TGTGCCTGGAGTGGGGGAGTACAGGGGGCAACTGAAGCTTTCTTT. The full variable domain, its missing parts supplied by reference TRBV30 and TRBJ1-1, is SQTIHQWPATLVQPVGSPLSLECTVEGTSNPNLYWYRQAAGRGLQLLFYSVGIGQISSEVPQNLSASRPQDRQFILSSKKLLLSDSGFYLCAWSGGVQGATEAFFGQGTRLTVV.

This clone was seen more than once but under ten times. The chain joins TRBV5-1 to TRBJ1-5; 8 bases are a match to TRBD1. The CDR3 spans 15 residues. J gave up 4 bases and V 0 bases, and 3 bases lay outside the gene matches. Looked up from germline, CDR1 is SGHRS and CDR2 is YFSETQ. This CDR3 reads CASSLATGGNQPQHF. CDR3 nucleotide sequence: TGCGCCAGCAGCTTGGCAACAGGGGGAAATCAGCCCCAGCATTTT.

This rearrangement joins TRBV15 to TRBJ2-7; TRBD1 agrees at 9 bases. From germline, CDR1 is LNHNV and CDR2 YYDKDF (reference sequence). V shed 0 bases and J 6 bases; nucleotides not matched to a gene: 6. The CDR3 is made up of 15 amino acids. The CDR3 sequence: CATSRDGGTGREQYV. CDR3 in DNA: TGTGCCACCAGCAGAGATGGCGGGACAGGGCGCGAGCAGTACGTC.

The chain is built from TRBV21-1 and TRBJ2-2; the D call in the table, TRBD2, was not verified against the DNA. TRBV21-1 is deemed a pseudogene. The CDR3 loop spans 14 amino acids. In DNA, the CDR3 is TGTGCCAGAACATCAACGGGAGACACCGGGGAGCTGTTTTTT. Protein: CARTSTGDTGELFF.

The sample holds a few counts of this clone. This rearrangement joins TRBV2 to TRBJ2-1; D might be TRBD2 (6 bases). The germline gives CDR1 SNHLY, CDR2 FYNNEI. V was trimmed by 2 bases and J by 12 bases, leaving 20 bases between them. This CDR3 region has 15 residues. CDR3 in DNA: TGTGCCAGCAGTGAAATGGTGGCGACGAGGCGGGGGCAGTTCTTC. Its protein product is CASSEMVATRRGQFF.

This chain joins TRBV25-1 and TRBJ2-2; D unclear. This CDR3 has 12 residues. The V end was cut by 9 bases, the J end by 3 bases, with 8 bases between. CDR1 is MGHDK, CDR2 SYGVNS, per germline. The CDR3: CARPYYTGELFF. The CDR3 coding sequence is TGTGCCAGGCCTTACTACACCGGGGAGCTGTTTTTT.

In DNA form, the CDR3 reads TGTGCCACCAGCCCCTACAGACAGGGGAGCTATGGCTACACCTTC. This translates into CATSPYRQGSYGYTF. This chain joins TRBV15 and TRBJ1-2; TRBD1 aligns across 8 bases. The CDR3 is 15 amino acids. The junction had 9 bases not matched to a gene; V was cut back by 5 bases and J by 4 bases. CDR1 is LNHNV, CDR2 YYDKDF, per germline (reference sequence).

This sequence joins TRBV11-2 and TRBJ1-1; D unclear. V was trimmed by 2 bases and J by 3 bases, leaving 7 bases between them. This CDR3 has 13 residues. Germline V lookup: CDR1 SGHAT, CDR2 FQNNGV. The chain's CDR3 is CASSLWRHTEAFF. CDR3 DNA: TGTGCCAGCAGCTTATGGAGGCACACTGAAGCTTTCTTT.

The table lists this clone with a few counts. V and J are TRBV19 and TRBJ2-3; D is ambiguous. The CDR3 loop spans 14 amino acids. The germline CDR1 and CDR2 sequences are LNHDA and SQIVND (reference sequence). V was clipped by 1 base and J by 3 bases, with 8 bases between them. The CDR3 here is CASSIGQVTDTQYF. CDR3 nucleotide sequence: TGTGCCAGTAGTATAGGCCAGGTGACAGATACGCAGTATTTT.

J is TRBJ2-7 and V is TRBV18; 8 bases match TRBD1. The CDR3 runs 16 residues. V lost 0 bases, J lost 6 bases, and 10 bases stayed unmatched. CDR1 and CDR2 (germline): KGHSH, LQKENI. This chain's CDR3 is CASSPPLGQGAFEQYF. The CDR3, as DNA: TGTGCCAGCTCACCACCCCTCGGACAGGGAGCGTTCGAGCAGTACTTC.

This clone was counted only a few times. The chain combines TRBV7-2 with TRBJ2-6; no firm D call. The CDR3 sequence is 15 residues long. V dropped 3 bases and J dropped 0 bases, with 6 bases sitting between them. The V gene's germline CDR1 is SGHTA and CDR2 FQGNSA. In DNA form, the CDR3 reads TGTGCCAGCAGCTTCCAAAACTCTGGGGCCAACGTCCTGACTTTC. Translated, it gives CASSFQNSGANVLTF.

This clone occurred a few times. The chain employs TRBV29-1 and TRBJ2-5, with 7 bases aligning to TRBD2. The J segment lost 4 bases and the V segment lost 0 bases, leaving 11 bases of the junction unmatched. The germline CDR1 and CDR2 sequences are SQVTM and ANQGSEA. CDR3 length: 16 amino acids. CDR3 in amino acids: CSVEDQASGSRETQYF. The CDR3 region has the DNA TGCAGCGTTGAAGATCAGGCTAGCGGATCCAGAGAGACCCAGTACTTC.

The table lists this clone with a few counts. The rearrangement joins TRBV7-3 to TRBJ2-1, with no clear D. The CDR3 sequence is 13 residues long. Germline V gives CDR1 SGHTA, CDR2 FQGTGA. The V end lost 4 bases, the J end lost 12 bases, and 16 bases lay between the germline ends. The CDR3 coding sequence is TGTGCCAGCAGCTCCCCGGCTCAGGTGGGGCAGTTCTTC. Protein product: CASSSPAQVGQFF.

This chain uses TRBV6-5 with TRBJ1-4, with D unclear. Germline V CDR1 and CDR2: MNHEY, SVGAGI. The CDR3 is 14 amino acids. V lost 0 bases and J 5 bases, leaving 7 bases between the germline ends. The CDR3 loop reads CASSYSYANEKLFF. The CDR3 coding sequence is TGTGCCAGCAGTTACTCTTACGCGAATGAAAAACTGTTTTTT.

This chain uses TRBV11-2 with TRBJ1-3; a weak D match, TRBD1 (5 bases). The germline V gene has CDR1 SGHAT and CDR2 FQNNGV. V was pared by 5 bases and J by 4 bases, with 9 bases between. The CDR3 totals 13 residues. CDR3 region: CASSLKGGNTIYF. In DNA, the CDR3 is TGTGCCAGCAGCCTAAAGGGGGGAAACACCATATATTTT. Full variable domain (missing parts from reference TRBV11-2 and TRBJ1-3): EAGVAQSPRYKIIEKRQSVAFWCNPISGHATLYWYQQILGQGPKLLIQFQNNGVVDDSQLPKDRFSAERLKGVDSTLKIQPAKLEDSAVYLCASSLKGGNTIYFGEGSWLTVV.

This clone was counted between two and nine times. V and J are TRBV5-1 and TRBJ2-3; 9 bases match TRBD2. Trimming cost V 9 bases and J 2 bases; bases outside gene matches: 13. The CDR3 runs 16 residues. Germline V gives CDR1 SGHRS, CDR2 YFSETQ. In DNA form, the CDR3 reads TGCGCCACCCGACCCGGCGGGAGGGCCCCCACAGATACGCAGTATTTT. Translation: CATRPGGRAPTDTQYF.

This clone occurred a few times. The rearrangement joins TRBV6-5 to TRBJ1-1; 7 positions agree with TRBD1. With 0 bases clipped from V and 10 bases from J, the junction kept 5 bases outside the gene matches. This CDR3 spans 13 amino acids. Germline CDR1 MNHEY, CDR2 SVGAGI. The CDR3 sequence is CASSYSTTGAAFF. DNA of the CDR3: TGTGCCAGCAGTTACTCGACAACAGGGGCAGCTTTCTTT.

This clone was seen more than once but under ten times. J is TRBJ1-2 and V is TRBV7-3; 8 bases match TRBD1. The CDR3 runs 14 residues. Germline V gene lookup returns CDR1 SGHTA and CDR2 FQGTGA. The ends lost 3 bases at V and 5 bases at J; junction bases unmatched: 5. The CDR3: CASSLGTGEYGYTF. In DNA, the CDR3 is TGTGCCAGCAGCTTGGGGACAGGCGAGTATGGCTACACCTTC.

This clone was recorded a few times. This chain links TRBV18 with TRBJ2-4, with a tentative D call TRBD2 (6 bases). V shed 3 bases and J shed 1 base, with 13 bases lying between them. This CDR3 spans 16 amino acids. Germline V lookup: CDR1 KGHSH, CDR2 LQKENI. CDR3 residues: CASSPTLAGAKNIQYF. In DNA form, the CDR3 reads TGTGCCAGCTCACCTACCCTCGCGGGGGCCAAAAACATTCAGTACTTC.

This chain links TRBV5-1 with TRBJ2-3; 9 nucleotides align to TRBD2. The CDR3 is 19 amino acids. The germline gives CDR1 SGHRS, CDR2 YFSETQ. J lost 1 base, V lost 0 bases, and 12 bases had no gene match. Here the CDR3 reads CASSLAGVAGAVRTDTQYF. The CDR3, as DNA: TGCGCCAGCAGCTTGGCCGGGGTAGCGGGAGCGGTACGCACAGATACGCAGTATTTT.